Sequencing of this TCR beta chain was carried out in a study of T cell changes during pregnancy in multiple sclerosis (dated by TCRdb to between 2018 and 2021). Some background on the complete study: The study looked at changes in the T cell repertoire across pregnancy in women with multiple sclerosis.

The trim is 7 bases for V and 3 bases for J, with a gap of 14 bases between the germline ends. The CDR3, cysteine through phenylalanine, is 14 amino acids long. Only the CDR3 portion is preserved as DNA: 42 bases, with reading frame beginning at the first base. The germline V gene provides CDR1 MNHNS and CDR2 SASEGT. A note on this clone: What antigen it recognizes has not been identified. Base qualities are not provided; no much larger clone lies one nucleotide away.

The method was the immunoSEQ multiplex PCR assay. TCRdb carries this immuneACCESS record with in-frame sequences only. Its versions omit some clonotypes, under half of them owing to an unresolved V gene in the studies checked, with the rest unexplained. Within this sample are 20,000 or so clones, with around 86% of them counted one time only. The ten top clones hold roughly 14% of the sample. The rearrangement combines TRBV6-1 with TRBJ2-3, with TRBD2 perhaps the D gene, on 7 matching bases. The specimen comprised CD8+ T cells from peripheral blood mononuclear cells, sampled in the third trimester of pregnancy. This TCR derives from a female donor in good health, enrolled as a control in a pregnancy study. The DNA sequence follows: TGTGCCAGCACCAAGGGGGGGGCTACAGATACGCAGTATTTT. It is translated as CASTKGGATDTQYF.